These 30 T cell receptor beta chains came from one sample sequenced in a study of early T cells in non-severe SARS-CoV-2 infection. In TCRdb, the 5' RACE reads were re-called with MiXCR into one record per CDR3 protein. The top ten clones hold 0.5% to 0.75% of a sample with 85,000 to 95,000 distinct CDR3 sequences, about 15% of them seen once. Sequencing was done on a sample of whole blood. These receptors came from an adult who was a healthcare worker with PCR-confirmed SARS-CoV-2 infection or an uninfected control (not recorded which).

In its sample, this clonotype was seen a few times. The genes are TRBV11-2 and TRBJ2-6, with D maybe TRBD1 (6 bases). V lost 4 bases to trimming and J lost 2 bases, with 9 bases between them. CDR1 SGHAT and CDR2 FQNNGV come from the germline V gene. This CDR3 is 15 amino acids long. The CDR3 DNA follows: TGTGCCAGCAGCTGGCAGGGGACTGGGGCCAACGTCCTGACTTTC. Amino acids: CASSWQGTGANVLTF.

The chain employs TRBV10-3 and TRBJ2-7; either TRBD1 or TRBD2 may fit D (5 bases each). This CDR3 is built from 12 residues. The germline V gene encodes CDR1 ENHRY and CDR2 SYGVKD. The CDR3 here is CAISGDGYEQCV. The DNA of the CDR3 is TGTGCCATCAGTGGGGACGGGTACGAGCAGTGCGTC.

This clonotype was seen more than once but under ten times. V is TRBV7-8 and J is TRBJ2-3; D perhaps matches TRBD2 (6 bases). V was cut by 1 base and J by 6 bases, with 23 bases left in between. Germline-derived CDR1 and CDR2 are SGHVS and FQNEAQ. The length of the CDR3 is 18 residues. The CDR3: CASSLGGRTIQSGDTQYF. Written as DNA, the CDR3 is TGTGCCAGCAGCTTAGGAGGCCGGACTATCCAAAGTGGGGATACGCAGTATTTT.

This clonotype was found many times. The CDR3 region is CASSYSAPRLKGDTQYF. Here the CDR3 DNA reads TGTGCCAGCAGTTACTCTGCACCCCGTCTCAAGGGAGATACGCAGTATTTT. The chain links TRBV6-5 to TRBJ2-3; D uncertain. Trimming cost V 0 bases and J 5 bases, with 18 bases left between them. The germline V gene has CDR1 MNHEY and CDR2 SVGAGI. CDR3 length: 17 amino acids.

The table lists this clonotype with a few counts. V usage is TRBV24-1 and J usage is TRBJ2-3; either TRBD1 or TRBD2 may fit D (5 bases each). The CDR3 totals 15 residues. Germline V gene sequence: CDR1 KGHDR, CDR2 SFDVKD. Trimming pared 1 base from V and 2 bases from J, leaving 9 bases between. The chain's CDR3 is CATSDFSGATDTQYF. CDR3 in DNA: TGTGCCACCAGTGATTTCTCCGGGGCCACAGATACGCAGTATTTT.

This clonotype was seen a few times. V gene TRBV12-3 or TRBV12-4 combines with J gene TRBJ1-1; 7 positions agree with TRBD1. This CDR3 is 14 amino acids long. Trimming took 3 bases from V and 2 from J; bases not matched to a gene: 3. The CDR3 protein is CASSFRQGNTEAFF. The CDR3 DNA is TGTGCCAGCAGTTTTCGACAGGGCAACACTGAAGCTTTCTTT.

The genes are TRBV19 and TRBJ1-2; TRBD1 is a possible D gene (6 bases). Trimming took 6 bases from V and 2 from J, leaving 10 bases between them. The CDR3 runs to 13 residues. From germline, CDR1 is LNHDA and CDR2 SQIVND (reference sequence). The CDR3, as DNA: TGTGCCAGTAGAACAGGGCCAAACTATGGCTACACCTTC. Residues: CASRTGPNYGYTF.

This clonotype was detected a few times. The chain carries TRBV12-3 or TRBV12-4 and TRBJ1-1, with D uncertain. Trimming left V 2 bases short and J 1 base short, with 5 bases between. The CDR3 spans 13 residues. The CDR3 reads CASSLPGNTEAFF. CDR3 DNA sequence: TGTGCCAGCAGTTTACCAGGGAACACTGAAGCTTTCTTT.

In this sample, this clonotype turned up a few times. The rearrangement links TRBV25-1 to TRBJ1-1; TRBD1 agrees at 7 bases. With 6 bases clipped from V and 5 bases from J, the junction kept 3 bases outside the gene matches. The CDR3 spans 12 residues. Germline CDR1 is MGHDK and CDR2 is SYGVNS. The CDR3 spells CASREGQTEAFF. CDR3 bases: TGTGCCAGCAGGGAGGGACAGACTGAAGCTTTCTTT.

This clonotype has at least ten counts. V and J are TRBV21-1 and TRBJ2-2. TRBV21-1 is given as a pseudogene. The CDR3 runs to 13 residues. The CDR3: CASSKVHTGELFF. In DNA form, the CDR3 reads TGTGCCAGCAGCAAAGTCCACACCGGGGAGCTGTTTTTT.

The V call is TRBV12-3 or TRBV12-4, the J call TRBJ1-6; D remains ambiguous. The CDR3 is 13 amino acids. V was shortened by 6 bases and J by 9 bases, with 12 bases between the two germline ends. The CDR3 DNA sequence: TGTGCCAGCAGCAGGACGGAAAGTTCACCCCTCCACTTT. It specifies CASSRTESSPLHF.

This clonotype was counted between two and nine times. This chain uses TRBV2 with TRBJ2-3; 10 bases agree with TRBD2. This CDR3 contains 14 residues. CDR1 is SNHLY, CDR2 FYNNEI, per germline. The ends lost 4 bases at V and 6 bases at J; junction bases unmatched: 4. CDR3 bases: TGTGCCAGCAGTGGGCTAGCGGGGGAGGATACGCAGTATTTT. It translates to CASSGLAGEDTQYF.

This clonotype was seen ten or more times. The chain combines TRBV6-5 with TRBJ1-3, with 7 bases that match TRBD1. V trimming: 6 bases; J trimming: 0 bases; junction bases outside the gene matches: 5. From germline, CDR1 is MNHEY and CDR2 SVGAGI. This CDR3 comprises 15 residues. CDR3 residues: CASSRDSGSGNTIYF. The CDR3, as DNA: TGTGCCAGCAGCCGGGACAGCGGCTCTGGAAACACCATATATTTT.

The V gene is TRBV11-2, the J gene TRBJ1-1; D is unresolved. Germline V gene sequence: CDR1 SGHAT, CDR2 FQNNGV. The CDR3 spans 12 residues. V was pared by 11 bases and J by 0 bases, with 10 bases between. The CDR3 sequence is CAAAAVNTEAFF. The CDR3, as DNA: TGTGCCGCGGCGGCCGTGAACACTGAAGCTTTCTTT.

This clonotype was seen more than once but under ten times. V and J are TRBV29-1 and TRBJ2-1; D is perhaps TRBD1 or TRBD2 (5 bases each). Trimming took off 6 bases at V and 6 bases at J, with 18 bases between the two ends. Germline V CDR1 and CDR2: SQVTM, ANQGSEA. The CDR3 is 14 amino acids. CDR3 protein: CSVTTYPGRNEQFF. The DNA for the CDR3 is TGCAGCGTGACAACGTACCCGGGGCGCAATGAGCAGTTCTTC.

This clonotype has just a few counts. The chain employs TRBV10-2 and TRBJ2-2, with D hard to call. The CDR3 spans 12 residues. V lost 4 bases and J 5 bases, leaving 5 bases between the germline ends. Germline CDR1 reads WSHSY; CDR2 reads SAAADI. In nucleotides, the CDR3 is TGCGCCAGCAGTGTGCGGACCGGGGAGCTGTTTTTT. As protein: CASSVRTGELFF.

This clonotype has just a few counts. CDR3 sequence reads: CASSLHTQGNTQYF. The CDR3 DNA is TGTGCCAGCAGCTTACATACCCAAGGCAATACGCAGTATTTT. The chain has TRBV7-2 and TRBJ2-3; D uncertain. The V gene's germline CDR1 is SGHTA and CDR2 FQGNSA. V was clipped by 2 bases and J by 7 bases, with 13 bases between them. CDR3 length: 14 amino acids.

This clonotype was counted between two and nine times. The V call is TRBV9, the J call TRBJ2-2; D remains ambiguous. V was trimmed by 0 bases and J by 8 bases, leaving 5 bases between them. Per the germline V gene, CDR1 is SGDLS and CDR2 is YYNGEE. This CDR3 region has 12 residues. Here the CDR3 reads CASSVEAGELFF. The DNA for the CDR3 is TGTGCCAGCAGCGTAGAGGCGGGGGAGCTGTTTTTT.

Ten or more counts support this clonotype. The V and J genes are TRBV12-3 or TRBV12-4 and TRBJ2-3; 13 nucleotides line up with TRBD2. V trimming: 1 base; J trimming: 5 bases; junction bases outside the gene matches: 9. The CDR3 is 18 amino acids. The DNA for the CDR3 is TGTGCCAGCAGTTTAGAGGCCGGACTAGCGGGGGCCGGAGATACGCAGTATTTT. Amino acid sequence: CASSLEAGLAGAGDTQYF.

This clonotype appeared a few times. The CDR3 region is CASSKEQSLFYGYTF. The CDR3 DNA follows: TGTGCCAGCAGCAAGGAACAATCTTTATTCTATGGCTACACCTTC. The chain links TRBV6-6 to TRBJ1-2, with D hard to call. Trimming cost V 6 bases and J 4 bases, with 18 bases left between them. The CDR3 consists of 15 residues. Germline V gives CDR1 MNHNY, CDR2 SVGAGI (reference sequence).

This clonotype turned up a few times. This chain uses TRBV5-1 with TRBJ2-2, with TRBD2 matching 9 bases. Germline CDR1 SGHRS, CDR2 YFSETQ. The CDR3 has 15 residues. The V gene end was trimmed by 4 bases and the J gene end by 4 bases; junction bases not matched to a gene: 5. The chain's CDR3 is CASSVAGVGTGELFF. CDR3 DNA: TGCGCCAGCAGCGTAGCGGGGGTTGGCACCGGGGAGCTGTTTTTT.

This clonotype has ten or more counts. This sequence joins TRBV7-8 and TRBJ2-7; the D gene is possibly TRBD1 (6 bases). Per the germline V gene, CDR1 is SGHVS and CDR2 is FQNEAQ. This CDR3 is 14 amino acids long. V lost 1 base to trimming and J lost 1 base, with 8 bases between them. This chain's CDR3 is CASSLEQGSYEQYV. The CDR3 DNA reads TGTGCCAGCAGCTTAGAGCAGGGGTCCTACGAGCAGTACGTC.

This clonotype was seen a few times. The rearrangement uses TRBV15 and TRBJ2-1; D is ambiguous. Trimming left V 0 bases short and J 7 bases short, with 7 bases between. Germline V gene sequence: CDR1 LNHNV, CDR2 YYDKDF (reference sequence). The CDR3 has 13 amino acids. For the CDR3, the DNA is TGTGCCACCAGCAGAGATGTGAGAAATGAGCAGTTCTTC. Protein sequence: CATSRDVRNEQFF.

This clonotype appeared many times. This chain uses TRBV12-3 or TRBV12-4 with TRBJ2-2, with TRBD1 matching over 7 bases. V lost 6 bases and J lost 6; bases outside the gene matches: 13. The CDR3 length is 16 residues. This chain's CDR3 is CASSTLWGDRAGELFF. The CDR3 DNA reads TGTGCCAGCAGCACGTTATGGGGCGACAGGGCCGGGGAGCTGTTTTTT.

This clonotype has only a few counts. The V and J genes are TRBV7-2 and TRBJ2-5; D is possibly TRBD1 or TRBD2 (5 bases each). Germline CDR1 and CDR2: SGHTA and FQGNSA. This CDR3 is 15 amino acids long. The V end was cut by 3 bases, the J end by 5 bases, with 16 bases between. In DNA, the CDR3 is TGTGCCAGCAGCTTGGGGACGGCGGGTAGCGAGACCCAGTACTTC. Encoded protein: CASSLGTAGSETQYF.

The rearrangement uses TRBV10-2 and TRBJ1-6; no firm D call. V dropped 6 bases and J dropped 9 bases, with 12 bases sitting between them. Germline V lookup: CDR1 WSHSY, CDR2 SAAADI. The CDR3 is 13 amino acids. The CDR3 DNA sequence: TGCGCCAGCAGAAAGGATGAGGCTTCACCCCTCCACTTT. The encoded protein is CASRKDEASPLHF.

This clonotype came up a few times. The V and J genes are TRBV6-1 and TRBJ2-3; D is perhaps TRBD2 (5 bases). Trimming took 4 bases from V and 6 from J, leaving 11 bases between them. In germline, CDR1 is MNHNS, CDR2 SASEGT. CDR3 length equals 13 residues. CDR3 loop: CASSADFGDTQYF. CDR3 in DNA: TGTGCCAGCAGTGCGGACTTTGGGGATACGCAGTATTTT.

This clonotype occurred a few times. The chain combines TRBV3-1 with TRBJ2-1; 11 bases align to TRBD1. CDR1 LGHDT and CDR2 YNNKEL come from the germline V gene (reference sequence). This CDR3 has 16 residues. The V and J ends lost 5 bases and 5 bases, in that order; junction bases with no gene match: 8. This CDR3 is CASSYGTGGSNNEQFF. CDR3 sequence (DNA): TGTGCCAGCAGCTACGGGACAGGGGGTTCTAACAATGAGCAGTTCTTC.

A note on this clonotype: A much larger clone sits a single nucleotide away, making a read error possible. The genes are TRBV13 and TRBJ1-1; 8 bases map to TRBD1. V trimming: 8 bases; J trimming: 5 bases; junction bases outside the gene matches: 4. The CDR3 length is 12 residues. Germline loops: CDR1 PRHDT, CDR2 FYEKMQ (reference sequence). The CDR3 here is CASQTGETEAFF. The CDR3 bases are TGTGCCAGCCAGACAGGGGAGACTGAAGCTTTCTTT.

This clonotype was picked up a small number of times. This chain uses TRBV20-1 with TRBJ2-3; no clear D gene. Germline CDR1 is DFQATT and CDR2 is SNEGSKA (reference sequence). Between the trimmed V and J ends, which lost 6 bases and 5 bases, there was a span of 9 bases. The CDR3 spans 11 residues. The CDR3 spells CSAFRVDTQYF. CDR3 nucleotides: TGCAGTGCATTCCGTGTAGATACGCAGTATTTT.